The 31 T cell receptor beta chains presented below share a single source sample, sequenced in a study of control samples from healthy donors and cancer patients. Profiled with immunoSEQ multiplex PCR; TCRdb holds only in-frame clones, not every one. The sample carries 90,000 to 100,000 clones, about 79% recorded once. Sequencing used blood. The receptors shown here come from a woman in her 30s in good health.

This clone was found a few times. This sequence joins TRBV3-1 (or the pseudogene TRBV3-2) and TRBJ2-1; the match to TRBD2 covers 16 bases. CDR1 LGHDT and CDR2 YNNKEL come from the germline V gene (reference sequence). V was clipped by 4 bases and J by 5 bases; unmatched bases: 11. CDR3 size: 19 residues. In nucleotides, the CDR3 is TGTGCCAGCAGCCCGCGGGCGGGACTAGCGGGAGGGGGGCACAATGAGCAGTTCTTC. Its translation is CASSPRAGLAGGGHNEQFF.

The CDR3 is CASSQGSPGGGETQYF. CDR3 bases: TGTGCCAGCAGCCAAGGAAGCCCGGGGGGAGGGGAGACCCAGTACTTC. The rearrangement joins TRBV4-2 to TRBJ2-5; 7 bases agree with TRBD2. Losses at the gene ends were 1 base for V and 5 bases for J; bases not matched to a gene: 10. Germline V gene data show CDR1 as LGHNA and CDR2 as YNFKEQ. The CDR3 runs to 16 residues.

This sequence joins TRBV6-1 and TRBJ1-3; D unclear. Germline V lookup: CDR1 MNHNS, CDR2 SASEGT. Between the trimmed V and J ends, which lost 0 bases and 14 bases, there was a span of 17 bases. The CDR3 contains 14 residues. The CDR3 loop reads CASSEAYRRSNLYF. The CDR3 DNA is TGTGCCAGCAGTGAAGCTTACCGCCGGAGTAACCTATATTTT.

V and J are TRBV19 and TRBJ1-6; D unresolved. The CDR3 has 15 residues. Germline assignment: CDR1 LNHDA and CDR2 SQIVND (reference sequence). Trimming removed 2 bases at V and 9 bases at J, with 14 bases between. For the CDR3, the DNA is TGTGCCAGTAGTATACCGCCAGCAATGGGTTCACCCCTCCACTTT. It is translated as CASSIPPAMGSPLHF.

The chain carries TRBV27 and TRBJ1-3; D remains ambiguous. V lost 6 bases and J 2 bases, leaving 17 bases between the germline ends. Germline lookup yields CDR1 MNHEY and CDR2 SMNVEV (reference sequence). CDR3 length: 16 residues. The CDR3 region is CASSRGGEGTGNTIYF. The CDR3 DNA reads TGTGCCAGCAGCCGAGGCGGGGAGGGCACTGGAAACACCATATATTTT.

V and J are TRBV7-2 and TRBJ2-7; 8 bases line up with TRBD2. CDR1 SGHTA and CDR2 FQGNSA come from the germline V gene. This CDR3 is 12 amino acids long. V lost 3 bases, J lost 6 bases, and 1 base stayed unmatched. The CDR3 DNA sequence: TGTGCCAGCAGCTTCGGGGGGGGCGAGCAGTACTTC. Protein product: CASSFGGGEQYF.

J is TRBJ2-7 and V is TRBV5-1; possibly TRBD2 for D (7 bases). The germline V gene encodes CDR1 SGHRS and CDR2 YFSETQ. The length of the CDR3 is 15 residues. V lost 0 bases to trimming and J lost 3 bases, with 13 bases between them. DNA of the CDR3: TGCGCCAGCAGCTTGGATGCGGGGGCCGACTACGAGCAGTACTTC. Protein product: CASSLDAGADYEQYF.

V and J are TRBV6-5 and TRBJ2-7; 8 nucleotides agree with TRBD1. Trimming removed 8 bases from V and 5 bases from J; junction bases left unmatched: 5. Per germline, CDR1 MNHEY and CDR2 SVGAGI. CDR3 size: 12 residues. CDR3 amino acids: CASRDRYHEQYF. In nucleotides, the CDR3 is TGTGCCAGCCGGGACAGGTACCACGAGCAGTACTTC.

This clone showed up just a few times. The chain uses TRBV2 and TRBJ2-5, with D possibly being TRBD1 (5 bases). The germline V gene has CDR1 SNHLY and CDR2 FYNNEI. The CDR3 loop spans 15 amino acids. Deletions cut 7 bases from V and 0 bases from J, with 15 bases between. In nucleotides, the CDR3 is TGTGCCAGCAAAACAACAGGAATGTACCAAGAGACCCAGTACTTC. Its translation: CASKTTGMYQETQYF.

The rearrangement uses TRBV6-5 and TRBJ1-3, with D hard to call. The V and J ends lost 10 bases and 4 bases respectively, with 8 bases between them. Germline CDR1 is MNHEY and CDR2 is SVGAGI. The CDR3 covers 11 residues. The CDR3 DNA reads TGTGCCACCCACCACGGAAACACCATATATTTT. It codes for CATHHGNTIYF.

A note on this clone: The sample holds other DNA sequences that translate to the same CDR3. V is TRBV9 and J is TRBJ2-1; 11 bases align to TRBD2. V lost 2 bases, J lost 7 bases, and 5 bases stayed unmatched. In germline, CDR1 is SGDLS, CDR2 YYNGEE. The CDR3 sequence is 15 residues long. CDR3 DNA sequence: TGTGCCAGCAGCGTTAGCGGGGGGGAAGGGAATGAGCAGTTCTTC. This encodes CASSVSGGEGNEQFF.

In its sample, this clone ranks as medium-sized (0.01 to 0.1%). This chain joins TRBV5-1 and TRBJ1-2; D is uncertain. This CDR3 spans 14 amino acids. The V gene lost 4 bases and the J gene lost 6 bases, with 16 bases spanning the gap. Germline CDR1 is SGHRS and CDR2 is YFSETQ. The CDR3 reads CASSLGPGEDGYTF. The CDR3 nucleotides read TGCGCCAGCAGCCTAGGACCCGGGGAAGATGGCTACACCTTC.

CDR3 loop: CAWSDPRGVGNTIYF. The CDR3 nucleotides read TGTGCCTGGAGTGACCCTCGGGGAGTGGGAAACACCATATATTTT. The chain joins TRBV30 to TRBJ1-3; D ambiguous. Germline V gene sequence: CDR1 GTSNPN, CDR2 SVGIG (reference sequence). The CDR3 has 15 amino acids. The V end was cut by 1 base, the J end by 4 bases, with 14 bases between.

The rearrangement uses TRBV3-1 (or the pseudogene TRBV3-2) and TRBJ1-4; perhaps TRBD1 as D (5 bases). V was pared by 2 bases and J by 5 bases, with 9 bases between. Per the germline V gene, CDR1 is LGHDT and CDR2 is YNNKEL (reference sequence). This CDR3 comprises 14 residues. CDR3 nucleotides: TGTGCCAGCAGCCAATGGGGACGGAATGAAAAACTGTTTTTT. Its protein is CASSQWGRNEKLFF.

The rearrangement joins TRBV9 to TRBJ2-1, with 9 positions matching TRBD1. V lost 1 base and J lost 8; bases outside the gene matches: 7. This CDR3 contains 15 residues. Germline V gene data show CDR1 as SGDLS and CDR2 as YYNGEE. This CDR3 reads CASSVRDRAGDEQFF. The DNA of the CDR3 is TGTGCCAGCAGCGTAAGGGACAGGGCGGGGGATGAGCAGTTCTTC.

The chain couples TRBV6-2 or TRBV6-3 to TRBJ1-2; the D is unclear. The CDR3 totals 14 residues. Germline CDR1 is MNHEY and CDR2 is SVGEGT. V lost 2 bases to trimming and J lost 7 bases, with 14 bases between them. The CDR3 DNA reads as TGTGCCAGCAGTTACGTCTCGGAAGTCGGTGGCTACACCTTC. Its protein product is CASSYVSEVGGYTF.

This clone appeared a single time. The chain employs TRBV6-2 or TRBV6-3 and TRBJ2-3; maybe TRBD2 (6 bases). This CDR3 is 15 amino acids long. Germline V gives CDR1 MNHEY, CDR2 SVGEGT. V was shortened by 6 bases and J by 6 bases, with 19 bases between the two germline ends. DNA of the CDR3: TGTGCCAGCAGCGCTTGGGGGGTCCACAGTGATACGCAGTATTTT. It codes for CASSAWGVHSDTQYF.

The chain couples TRBV12-5 to TRBJ2-3; D not certain. The CDR3 contains 18 residues. The germline V and J ends were trimmed by 1 base and 1 base, with 18 bases remaining between them. CDR1 LGHNT and CDR2 FRNRAP come from the germline V gene. Written as DNA, the CDR3 is TGTGCTAGTGGTTTGGCCCAAAAGAACGGGTACCGCACAGATACGCAGTATTTT. Translated: CASGLAQKNGYRTDTQYF.

The CDR3: CASSVDSLGNQPQHF. Written as DNA, the CDR3 is TGTGCCAGCAGCGTTGACAGTCTGGGCAATCAGCCCCAGCATTTT. This chain joins TRBV7-2 and TRBJ1-5; tentatively, D is TRBD1 (5 bases). Germline CDR1 is SGHTA and CDR2 is FQGNSA. With 5 bases removed from V and 2 bases from J, the gap between germline ends came to 13 bases. This CDR3 is built from 15 residues.

The chain recombines TRBV19 with TRBJ1-2; D is undetermined. This CDR3 spans 12 amino acids. Trimming took off 11 bases at V and 4 bases at J, with 14 bases between the two ends. Germline V lookup: CDR1 LNHDA, CDR2 SQIVND (reference sequence). CDR3 in amino acids: CARNERGYGYTF. CDR3 bases: TGTGCCCGAAACGAACGAGGCTATGGCTACACCTTC.

This rearrangement joins TRBV28 to TRBJ1-5; D is uncertain. The V and J ends lost 1 base and 6 bases respectively, with 7 bases between them. The length of the CDR3 is 13 residues. Germline-derived CDR1 and CDR2 are MDHEN and SYDVKM. Written as DNA, the CDR3 is TGTGCCAGCAGTTTATCCCTTGTTCAGCCCCAGCATTTT. It encodes CASSLSLVQPQHF.

The genes are TRBV30 and TRBJ1-5, with TRBD1 identical over 9 bases. Germline loops: CDR1 GTSNPN, CDR2 SVGIG (reference sequence). Unmatched junction bases numbered 3, after V lost 0 bases and J lost 6 bases. There are 14 residues in the CDR3. The CDR3 spells CAWSVLQGAQPQHF. The CDR3 region has the DNA TGTGCCTGGAGTGTACTACAGGGGGCTCAGCCCCAGCATTTT. The variable domain in full, with the rest retrieved from reference TRBV30 and TRBJ1-5, is SQTIHQWPATLVQPVGSPLSLECTVEGTSNPNLYWYRQAAGRGLQLLFYSVGIGQISSEVPQNLSASRPQDRQFILSSKKLLLSDSGFYLCAWSVLQGAQPQHFGDGTRLSIL.

This chain connects TRBV9 to TRBJ2-2, with D hard to call. V was pared by 3 bases and J by 6 bases, with 9 bases between. This CDR3 is built from 13 residues. Germline-derived CDR1 and CDR2 are SGDLS and YYNGEE. The CDR3 spells CASSGPPAGELFF. CDR3 nucleotides: TGTGCCAGCAGCGGGCCCCCGGCCGGGGAGCTGTTTTTT. Looking up the rest from reference TRBV9 and TRBJ2-2 gives the full variable domain: DSGVTQTPKHLITATGQRVTLRCSPRSGDLSVYWYQQSLDQGLQFLIQYYNGEERAKGNILERFSAQQFPDLHSELNLSSLELGDSALYFCASSGPPAGELFFGEGSRLTVL.

The V and J genes are TRBV10-2 and TRBJ1-2; 10 bases match TRBD1. J gave up 1 base and V 7 bases, and 6 bases lay outside the gene matches. Germline CDR1 reads WSHSY; CDR2 reads SAAADI. The CDR3 contains 15 residues. CDR3 in amino acids: CASTLGTGDNYGYTF. In DNA form, the CDR3 reads TGCGCCAGCACCCTGGGGACAGGGGATAACTATGGCTACACCTTC.

In this sample, this clone turned up a few times. The chain carries TRBV24-1 and TRBJ2-1, with D hard to call. Trimming took 4 bases from V and 15 from J, leaving 15 bases between them. CDR1 and CDR2 (germline): KGHDR, SFDVKD. This CDR3 has 12 amino acids. As DNA, the CDR3 is TGTGCCACCAGTGAAGGTTCCAGCGTTAGGTTCTTC. Residues: CATSEGSSVRFF.

The chain combines TRBV29-1 with TRBJ1-3; 7 bases map to TRBD1. Germline loops: CDR1 SQVTM, CDR2 ANQGSEA. V was clipped by 7 bases and J by 2 bases; unmatched bases: 8. The CDR3 sequence is 14 residues long. The CDR3: CSATPGGTGNTIYF. CDR3 sequence (DNA): TGCAGCGCTACTCCAGGGGGGACTGGAAACACCATATATTTT.

The sample holds one count of this clone. CDR3 in DNA: TGTGCCAGCAGCAGGGGGGAATCTGGGAATCAGCCCCAGCATTTT. Its protein is CASSRGESGNQPQHF. V gene TRBV11-2 combines with J gene TRBJ1-5; tentative D call: TRBD1 (6 bases). CDR3 length: 15 residues. CDR1 is SGHAT and CDR2 is FQNNGV in the germline V gene. The V gene lost 5 bases and the J gene lost 4 bases, with 15 bases spanning the gap.

This clone was observed a handful of times. As DNA, the CDR3 is TGTGCCAGCCGTGAACTGTTGAACACTGAAGCTTTCTTT. Its translation: CASRELLNTEAFF. This chain joins TRBV27 and TRBJ1-1; D remains ambiguous. V shed 8 bases and J shed 0 bases, with 10 bases lying between them. From germline, CDR1 is MNHEY and CDR2 SMNVEV (reference sequence). This CDR3 is built from 13 residues.

CDR3 region: CASTDGGRAHEQYF. The CDR3 DNA sequence: TGTGCCAGCACAGACGGTGGCAGGGCCCACGAGCAGTACTTC. The V call is TRBV11-2, the J call TRBJ2-7; tentative D call: TRBD1 (5 bases). The V end was cut by 7 bases, the J end by 5 bases, with 18 bases between. Looked up from germline, CDR1 is SGHAT and CDR2 is FQNNGV. The CDR3 extends over 14 amino acids.

V and J are TRBV18 and TRBJ1-4; D possibly corresponds to TRBD1 (5 bases). This CDR3 is 15 amino acids long. Germline V gene lookup returns CDR1 KGHSH and CDR2 LQKENI. Deletions cut 8 bases from V and 3 bases from J, with 16 bases between. DNA for the CDR3: TGTGCCAGCCCGGACTCGACAGTCTCTAATGAAAAACTGTTTTTT. This gives the protein CASPDSTVSNEKLFF.

The V and J genes are TRBV7-2 and TRBJ1-2; 7 nucleotides align to TRBD1. The CDR3 totals 13 residues. The junction had 7 bases not matched to a gene; V was cut back by 5 bases and J by 7 bases. Looked up from germline, CDR1 is SGHTA and CDR2 is FQGNSA. The CDR3 region is CASSPGTVGGYTF. The CDR3 nucleotides are TGTGCCAGCAGCCCAGGGACAGTGGGTGGCTACACCTTC.